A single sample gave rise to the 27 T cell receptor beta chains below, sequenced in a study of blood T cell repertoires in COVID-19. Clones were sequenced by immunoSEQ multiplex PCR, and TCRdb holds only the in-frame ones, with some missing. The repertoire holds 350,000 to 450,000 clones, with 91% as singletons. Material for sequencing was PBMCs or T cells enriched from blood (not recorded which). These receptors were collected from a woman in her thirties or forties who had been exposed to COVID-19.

The CDR3 region is CASSMGARGSNNQPQHF. For the CDR3, the DNA is TGTGCCAGTAGTATGGGGGCCAGGGGGTCGAACAATCAGCCCCAGCATTTT. The J gene is TRBJ1-5, the V gene TRBV19, with 7 bases fitting TRBD1. The CDR3 sequence is 17 residues long. The germline gives CDR1 LNHDA, CDR2 SQIVND (reference sequence). The junction had 11 bases not matched to a gene; V was cut back by 3 bases and J by 3 bases.

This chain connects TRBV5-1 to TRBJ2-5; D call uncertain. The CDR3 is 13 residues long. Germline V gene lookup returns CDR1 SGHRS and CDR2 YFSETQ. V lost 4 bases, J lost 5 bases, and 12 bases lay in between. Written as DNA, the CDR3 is TGCGCCAGCAGCCTCTCCCTTCTGGAGACCCAGTACTTC. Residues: CASSLSLLETQYF.

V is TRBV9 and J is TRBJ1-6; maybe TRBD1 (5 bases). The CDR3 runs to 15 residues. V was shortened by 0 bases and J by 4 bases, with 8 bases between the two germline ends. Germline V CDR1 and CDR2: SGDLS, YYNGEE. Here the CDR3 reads CASSVGQLYNSPLHF. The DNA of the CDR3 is TGTGCCAGCAGCGTAGGACAGCTATATAATTCACCCCTCCACTTT.

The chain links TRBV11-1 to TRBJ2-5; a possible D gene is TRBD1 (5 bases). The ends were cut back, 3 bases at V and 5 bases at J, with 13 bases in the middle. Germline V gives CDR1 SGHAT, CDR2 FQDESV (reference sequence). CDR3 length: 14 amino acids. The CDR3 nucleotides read TGTGCCAGCAGCTTGGGCAGGGCGTTCGAGACCCAGTACTTC. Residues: CASSLGRAFETQYF.

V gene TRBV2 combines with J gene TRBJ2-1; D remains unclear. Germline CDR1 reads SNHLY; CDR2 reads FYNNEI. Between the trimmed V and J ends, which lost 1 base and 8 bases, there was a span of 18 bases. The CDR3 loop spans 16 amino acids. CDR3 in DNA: TGTGCCAGCAGTGAAGGCACAGTTAGGTCATCGGATGAGCAGTTCTTC. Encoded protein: CASSEGTVRSSDEQFF.

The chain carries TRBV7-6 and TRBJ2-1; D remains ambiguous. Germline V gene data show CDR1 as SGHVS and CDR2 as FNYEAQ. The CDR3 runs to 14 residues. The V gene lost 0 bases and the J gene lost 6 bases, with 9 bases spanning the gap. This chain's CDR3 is CASSLALNPNEQFF. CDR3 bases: TGTGCCAGCAGCTTAGCGCTAAATCCCAATGAGCAGTTCTTC.

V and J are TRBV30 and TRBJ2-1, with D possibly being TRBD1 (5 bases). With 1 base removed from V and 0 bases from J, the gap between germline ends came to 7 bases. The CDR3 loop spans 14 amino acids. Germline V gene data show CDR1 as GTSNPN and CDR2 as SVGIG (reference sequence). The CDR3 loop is CAWSDDSSYNEQFF. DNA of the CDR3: TGTGCCTGGAGTGATGACAGCTCCTACAATGAGCAGTTCTTC.

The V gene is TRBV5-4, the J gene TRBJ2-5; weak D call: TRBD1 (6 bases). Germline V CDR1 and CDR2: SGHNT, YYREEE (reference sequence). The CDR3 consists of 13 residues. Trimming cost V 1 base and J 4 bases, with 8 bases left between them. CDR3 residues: CASSLSRGETQYF. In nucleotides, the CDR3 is TGTGCCAGCAGCTTGAGCAGGGGAGAGACCCAGTACTTC.

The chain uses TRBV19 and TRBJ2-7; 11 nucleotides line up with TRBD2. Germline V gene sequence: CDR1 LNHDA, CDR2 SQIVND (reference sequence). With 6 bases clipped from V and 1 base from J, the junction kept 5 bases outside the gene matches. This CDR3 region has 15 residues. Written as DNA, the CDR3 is TGTGCCAGTAGCCCGACTAGCGGGACGTCCTACGAGCAGTACTTC. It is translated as CASSPTSGTSYEQYF.

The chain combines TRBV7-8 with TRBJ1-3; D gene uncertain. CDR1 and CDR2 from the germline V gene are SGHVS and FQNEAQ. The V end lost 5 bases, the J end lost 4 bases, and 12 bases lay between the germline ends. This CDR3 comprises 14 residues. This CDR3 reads CASSGRVEGNTIYF. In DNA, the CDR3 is TGTGCCAGCAGCGGGCGGGTCGAAGGAAACACCATATATTTT.

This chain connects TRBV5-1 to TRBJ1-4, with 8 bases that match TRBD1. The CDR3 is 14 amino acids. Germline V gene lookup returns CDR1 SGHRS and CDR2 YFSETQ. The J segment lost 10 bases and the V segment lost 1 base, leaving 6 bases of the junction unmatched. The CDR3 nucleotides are TGCGCCAGCAGCTTGACGACAGGGGTACCAAAACTGTTTTTT. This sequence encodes CASSLTTGVPKLFF.

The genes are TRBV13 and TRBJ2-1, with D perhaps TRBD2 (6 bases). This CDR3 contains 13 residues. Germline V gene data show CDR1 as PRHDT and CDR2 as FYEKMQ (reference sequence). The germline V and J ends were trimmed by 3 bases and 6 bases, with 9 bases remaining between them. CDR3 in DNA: TGTGCCAGCAGCTTGACCGGGGGCAATGAGCAGTTCTTC. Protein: CASSLTGGNEQFF.

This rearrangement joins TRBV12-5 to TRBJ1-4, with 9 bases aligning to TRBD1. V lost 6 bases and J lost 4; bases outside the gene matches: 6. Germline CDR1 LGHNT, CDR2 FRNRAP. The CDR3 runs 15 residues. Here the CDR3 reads CASGGDRALNEKLFF. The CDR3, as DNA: TGTGCTAGTGGAGGGGACAGGGCCCTTAATGAAAAACTGTTTTTT.

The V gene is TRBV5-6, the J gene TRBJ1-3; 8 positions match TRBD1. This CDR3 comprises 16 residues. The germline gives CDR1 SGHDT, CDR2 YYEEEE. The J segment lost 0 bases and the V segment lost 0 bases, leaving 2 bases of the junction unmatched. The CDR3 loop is CASSLGQGISGNTIYF. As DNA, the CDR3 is TGTGCCAGCAGCTTGGGACAGGGGATCTCTGGAAACACCATATATTTT. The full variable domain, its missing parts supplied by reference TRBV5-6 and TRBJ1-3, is DAGVTQSPTHLIKTRGQQVTLRCSPKSGHDTVSWYQQALGQGPQFIFQYYEEEERQRGNFPDRFSGHQFPNYSSELNVNALLLGDSALYLCASSLGQGISGNTIYFGEGSWLTVV.

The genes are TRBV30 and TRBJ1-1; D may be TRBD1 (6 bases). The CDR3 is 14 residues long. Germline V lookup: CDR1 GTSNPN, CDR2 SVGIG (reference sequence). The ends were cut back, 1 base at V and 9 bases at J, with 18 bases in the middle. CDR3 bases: TGTGCCTGGAGTGAGGGACACCTCTCGGGGAAAGCTTTCTTT. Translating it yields CAWSEGHLSGKAFF.

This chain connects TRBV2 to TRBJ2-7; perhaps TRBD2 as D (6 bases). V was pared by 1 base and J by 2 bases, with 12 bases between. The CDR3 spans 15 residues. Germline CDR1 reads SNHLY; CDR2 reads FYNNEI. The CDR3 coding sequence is TGTGCCAGCAGTGAAGATTCCTCTAGCGCCTACGAGCAGTACTTC. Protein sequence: CASSEDSSSAYEQYF.

The CDR3 nucleotides read TGTGCCAGTACCAAAACAGGGGGCAAAGAAAAACTGTTTTTT. Its protein product is CASTKTGGKEKLFF. This sequence joins TRBV19 and TRBJ1-4; 9 bases are a match to TRBD1. CDR1 and CDR2 (germline): LNHDA, SQIVND (reference sequence). V lost 7 bases to trimming and J lost 8 bases; unmatched junction nucleotides: 8. This CDR3 comprises 14 residues.

DNA of the CDR3: TGTGCCAGCAAGGGGCAGGGGTTCGCTGAAGCTTTCTTT. Protein: CASKGQGFAEAFF. J is TRBJ1-1 and V is TRBV6-5, with D possibly TRBD1 on 6 matching bases. This CDR3 is built from 13 residues. Germline CDR1 MNHEY, CDR2 SVGAGI. Trimming pared 7 bases from V and 6 bases from J, leaving 15 bases between.

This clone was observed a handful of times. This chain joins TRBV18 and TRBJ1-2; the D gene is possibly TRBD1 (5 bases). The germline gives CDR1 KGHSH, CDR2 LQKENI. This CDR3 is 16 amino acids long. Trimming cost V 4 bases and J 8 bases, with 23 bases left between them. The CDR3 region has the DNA TGTGCCAGCTCACTACAGGAGCCTCGACAGTCGTACGGCTACACCTTC. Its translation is CASSLQEPRQSYGYTF.

The DNA for the CDR3 is TGTGCCAGCAGTTTCGTGCGGCCCGGGGAGCTGTTTTTT. Translating gives CASSFVRPGELFF. The chain uses TRBV12-3 or TRBV12-4 and TRBJ2-2, with D unclear. The CDR3 has 13 amino acids. V shed 3 bases and J shed 6 bases, with 8 bases lying between them.

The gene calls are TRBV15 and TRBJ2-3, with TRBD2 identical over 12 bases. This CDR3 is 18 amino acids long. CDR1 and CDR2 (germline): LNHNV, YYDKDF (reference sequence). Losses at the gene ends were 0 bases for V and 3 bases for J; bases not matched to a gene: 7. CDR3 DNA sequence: TGTGCCACCAGCAGAGAAACCACTAGCGGGGGGTTGACAGATACGCAGTATTTT. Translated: CATSRETTSGGLTDTQYF.

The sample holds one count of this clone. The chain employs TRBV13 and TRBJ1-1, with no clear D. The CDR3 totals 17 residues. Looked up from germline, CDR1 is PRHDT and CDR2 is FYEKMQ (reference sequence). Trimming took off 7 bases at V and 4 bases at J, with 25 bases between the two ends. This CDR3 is CASTLKSLATRVTEAFF. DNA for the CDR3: TGTGCCAGCACCCTTAAAAGTTTGGCCACTAGGGTCACTGAAGCTTTCTTT.

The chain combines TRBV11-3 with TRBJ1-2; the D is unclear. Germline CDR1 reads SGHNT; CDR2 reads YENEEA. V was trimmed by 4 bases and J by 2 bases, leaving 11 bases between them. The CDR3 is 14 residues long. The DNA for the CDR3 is TGTGCCAGCAGCTACGGTACCTTCAACTATGGCTACACCTTC. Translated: CASSYGTFNYGYTF.

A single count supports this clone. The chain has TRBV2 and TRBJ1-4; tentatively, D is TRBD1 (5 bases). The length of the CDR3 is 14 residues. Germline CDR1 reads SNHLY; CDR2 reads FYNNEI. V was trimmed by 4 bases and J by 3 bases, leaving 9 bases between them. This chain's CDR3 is CASSGRVANEKLFF. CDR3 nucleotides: TGTGCCAGCAGTGGCAGGGTTGCTAATGAAAAACTGTTTTTT.

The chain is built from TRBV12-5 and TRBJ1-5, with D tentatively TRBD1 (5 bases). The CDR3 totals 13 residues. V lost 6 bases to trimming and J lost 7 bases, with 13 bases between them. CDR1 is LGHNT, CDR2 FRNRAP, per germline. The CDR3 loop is CASGVQVGQPQHF. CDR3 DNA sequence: TGTGCTAGTGGGGTACAGGTTGGGCAGCCCCAGCATTTT.

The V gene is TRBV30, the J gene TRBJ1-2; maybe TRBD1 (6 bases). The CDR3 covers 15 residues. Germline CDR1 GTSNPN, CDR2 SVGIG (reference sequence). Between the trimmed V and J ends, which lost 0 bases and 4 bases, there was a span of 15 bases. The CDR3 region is CAWSVGRRGAYGYTF. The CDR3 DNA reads TGTGCCTGGAGTGTAGGACGACGGGGGGCCTATGGCTACACCTTC.

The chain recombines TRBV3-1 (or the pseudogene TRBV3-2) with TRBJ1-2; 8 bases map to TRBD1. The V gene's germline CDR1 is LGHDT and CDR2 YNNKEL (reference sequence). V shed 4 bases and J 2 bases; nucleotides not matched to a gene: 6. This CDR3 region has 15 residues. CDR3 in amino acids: CASSPWTGINYGYTF. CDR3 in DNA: TGTGCCAGCAGCCCGTGGACAGGGATAAACTATGGCTACACCTTC.